This T cell receptor beta chain came from a study of blood T cell repertoires in COVID-19. Study-wide context: Spain, Italy and the United States supplied samples that represented acute and convalescent COVID-19.

V was shortened by 0 bases and J by 2 bases, with 14 bases between the two germline ends. The CDR3 runs to 16 residues. Germline CDR1 LGHDT, CDR2 YNNKEL (reference sequence). As processed by the authors: Reference gene primer amplification gave nucleated cell count estimates. Produced via immunoSEQ multiplex PCR; TCRdb's table is partial and in-frame only. The DNA was the basis for D and trimming; V, J and clone size are from that table. This repertoire shows tens of thousands of clones, under 90% found once; its top ten account for approximately 3.7%. The source is a man aged 45-65 years with acute or convalescent COVID-19. The chain carries TRBV3-1 (or the pseudogene TRBV3-2) and TRBJ2-7; possible D gene TRBD2, 6 bases. The sequenced material came from peripheral blood. CDR3 in DNA: TGTGCCAGCAGCCAAGATAGCAGGAGGGTAACCTACGAGCAGTACTTC. Protein: CASSQDSRRVTYEQYF.